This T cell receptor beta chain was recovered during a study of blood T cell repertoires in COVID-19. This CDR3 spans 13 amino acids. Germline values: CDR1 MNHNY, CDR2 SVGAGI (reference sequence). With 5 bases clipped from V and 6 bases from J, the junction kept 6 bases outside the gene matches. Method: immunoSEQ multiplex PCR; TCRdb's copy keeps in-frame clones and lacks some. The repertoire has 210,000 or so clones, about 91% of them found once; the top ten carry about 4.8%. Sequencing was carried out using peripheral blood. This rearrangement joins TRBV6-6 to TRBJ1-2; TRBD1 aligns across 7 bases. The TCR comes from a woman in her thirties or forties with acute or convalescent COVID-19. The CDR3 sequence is CASSGDSRNGYTF. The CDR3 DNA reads TGTGCCAGCAGTGGGGACAGCCGGAATGGCTACACCTTC.